These 5 T cell receptor beta chains were sequenced from one sample in a study of vaccination effects on CD4 cells after COVID-19. Ahead of sequencing, the ViraFEST assay grew antigen-specific CD4+ T cells using viral peptide pools. Subsequent to a culture period of around eleven days, CD4+ T cells were isolated. Vaccine recipients had no previous SARS-CoV-2 infection; their nucleocapsid antibodies were negative. Profiling relied on immunoSEQ multiplex PCR, and the TCRdb table lists in-frame clones only, not all of them. This sample has 62,000 or so clones, with 80% found just once. Their recognized antigens are unknown. The sequences come from CD4+ T cells from PBMCs cultured with SARS-CoV-2 spike peptides, collected before COVID-19 vaccination. These receptor sequences come from a human donor who received a COVID-19 vaccine.

V and J are TRBV5-1 and TRBJ2-2; 10 positions agree with TRBD1. This CDR3 spans 15 amino acids. Germline loops: CDR1 SGHRS, CDR2 YFSETQ. V shed 4 bases and J 6 bases; nucleotides not matched to a gene: 6. The DNA of the CDR3 is TGCGCCAGCAGCGAAGGACAGGGGGGCGCCGGGGAGCTGTTTTTT. Translation gives CASSEGQGGAGELFF.

The chain recombines TRBV6-2 or TRBV6-3 with TRBJ1-5; maybe TRBD1 (6 bases). Germline V gene sequence: CDR1 MNHEY, CDR2 SVGEGT. The CDR3 sequence is 15 residues long. The germline V and J ends were trimmed by 4 bases and 2 bases, with 12 bases remaining between them. Here the CDR3 reads CASSSGGAGNQPQHF. CDR3 nucleotides: TGTGCCAGCAGTTCGGGGGGCGCGGGCAATCAGCCCCAGCATTTT.

The chain joins TRBV7-3 to TRBJ2-6; D not resolved. The ends were cut back, 4 bases at V and 0 bases at J, with 4 bases in the middle. CDR3 size: 14 residues. CDR1 SGHTA and CDR2 FQGTGA come from the germline V gene. CDR3 DNA sequence: TGTGCCAGCAGCTCAGGCTCTGGGGCCAACGTCCTGACTTTC. Translation gives CASSSGSGANVLTF.

The V call is TRBV7-2, the J call TRBJ1-2; a weak D match, TRBD1 (5 bases). The CDR3 has 14 residues. Germline lookup yields CDR1 SGHTA and CDR2 FQGNSA. V dropped 1 base and J dropped 3 bases, with 9 bases sitting between them. The CDR3 DNA reads TGTGCCAGCAGCTTAGACGGGGGGTACTATGGCTACACCTTC. This gives the protein CASSLDGGYYGYTF.

The chain is built from TRBV6-5 and TRBJ1-5, with D tentatively TRBD1 (6 bases). This CDR3 contains 15 residues. V was clipped by 4 bases and J by 2 bases, with 12 bases between them. Germline CDR1 and CDR2: MNHEY and SVGAGI. This chain's CDR3 is CASSWRGGGNQPQHF. The CDR3 region has the DNA TGTGCCAGCAGTTGGAGGGGGGGAGGCAATCAGCCCCAGCATTTT.